Below, 27 T cell receptor beta chains from the same sample are listed, as sequenced in a study of regulatory T cells in long-lasting Graves disease. The time point: persistent/refractory GD, antithyroid drugs over 5 years with positive TRAb. Construction of the TCR library relied on RNA isolated from PBMCs. Library construction for TCR beta used iRepertoire HTBI primers and Arm-PCR of CDR3 regions. One entry per CDR3 protein results from TCRdb running MiXCR on the multiplex PCR reads. The data hold 650,000 to 850,000 distinct CDR3 sequences, with 30% observed a single time. The input for sequencing was peripheral blood mononuclear cells (PBMCs), taken when the disease was refractory, from a patient treated with antithyroid drugs. Receptors were obtained from a female donor with Graves disease.

The CDR3 loop is CASSPRRTGSSIQYF. CDR3 DNA: TGTGCCAGCAGTCCCCGACGGACAGGGTCTAGCATTCAGTACTTC. V gene TRBV6-1 combines with J gene TRBJ2-4; TRBD1 matches 8 bases. Trimming at V came to 5 bases and at J to 9 bases, leaving 12 bases not matched to a gene. The CDR3 spans 15 residues. Germline CDR1 is MNHNS and CDR2 is SASEGT.

The rearrangement joins TRBV7-3 to TRBJ2-5; 8 bases match TRBD1. The end of the DNA aligns better with TRBJ2-1, so the J call may be wrong. Per the germline V gene, CDR1 is SGHTA and CDR2 is FQGTGA. The CDR3 totals 13 residues. Written as DNA, the CDR3 is TGTGCCAGCAGTCGACAGGGGTACAATGAGCAGTTCTTC. Amino acid sequence: CASSRQGYNEQFF.

The rearrangement joins TRBV18 to TRBJ1-3; D is unclear. V dropped 0 bases and J dropped 4 bases, with 10 bases sitting between them. The CDR3 runs to 15 residues. Germline CDR1 KGHSH, CDR2 LQKENI. CDR3 nucleotide sequence: TGTGCCAGCTCACCACCGGTGGGGATCGGAAACACCATATATTTT. Protein sequence: CASSPPVGIGNTIYF.

Turning to this clonotype: At one end, the junction sequence differs from germline, possibly due to a read error. V gene TRBV6-1 combines with J gene TRBJ1-1; D remains ambiguous. Germline V CDR1 and CDR2: MNHNS, SASEGT. The CDR3 consists of 16 residues. The CDR3 protein is CASSAGRRRPDTGAFF. The CDR3 nucleotides read TGTGCCAGCAGTGCTGGACGGCGCCGTCCCGACACTGGAGCTTTCTTT.

The chain combines TRBV27 with TRBJ2-7; 16 nucleotides match TRBD2. CDR1 is MNHEY and CDR2 is SMNVEV in the germline V gene (reference sequence). Trimming removed 0 bases from V and 5 bases from J; junction bases left unmatched: 10. The CDR3 runs 19 residues. The DNA for the CDR3 is TGTGCCAGCAGTTTATCCCCACCGGGACTAGCGGGAGGGCCGCACGAGCAGTACTTC. The encoded protein is CASSLSPPGLAGGPHEQYF.

The sample holds many counts of this clonotype. V usage is TRBV6-1 and J usage is TRBJ2-5; 8 bases line up with TRBD1. CDR1 and CDR2 (germline): MNHNS, SASEGT. The junction had 9 bases not matched to a gene; V was cut back by 7 bases and J by 5 bases. The CDR3 consists of 14 residues. This CDR3 is CASNGQGLWETQYF. DNA of the CDR3: TGTGCCAGCAATGGACAGGGTTTGTGGGAGACCCAGTACTTC.

This clonotype appeared many times. This chain connects TRBV2 to TRBJ2-2; D is perhaps TRBD1 (6 bases). The germline V and J ends were trimmed by 3 bases and 1 base, with 15 bases remaining between them. Germline-derived CDR1 and CDR2 are SNHLY and FYNNEI. The CDR3 totals 17 residues. Here the CDR3 DNA reads TGTGCCAGCAGTGATCGCGCAGGGGCTGAGAACACCGGGGAGCTGTTTTTT. This sequence encodes CASSDRAGAENTGELFF.

This clonotype was observed a few times. The chain is built from TRBV30 and TRBJ2-7; the match to TRBD2 covers 7 bases. V shed 4 bases, J shed 0 bases, and the junction held 3 bases outside the gene matches. This CDR3 has 13 residues. The germline V gene has CDR1 GTSNPN and CDR2 SVGIG (reference sequence). DNA of the CDR3: TGTGCCTGGAAACAGCGGGGCTCCTACGAGCAGTACTTC. It codes for CAWKQRGSYEQYF.

The chain joins TRBV10-1 to TRBJ1-1, with 11 positions matching TRBD1. Per the germline V gene, CDR1 is WNHNN and CDR2 is SYGVQD (reference sequence). The V gene end was trimmed by 7 bases and the J gene end by 5 bases; junction bases not matched to a gene: 9. The length of the CDR3 is 15 residues. In DNA form, the CDR3 reads TGCGCCAGCATAAGAACCGGGACAGGGGGGACTGAAGCTTTCTTT. Protein sequence: CASIRTGTGGTEAFF.

This chain's CDR3 is CASSLGSGDHYGYTF. The CDR3 nucleotides read TGTGCCAGCAGCTTAGGGTCAGGGGACCACTATGGCTACACCTTC. The chain links TRBV7-6 to TRBJ1-2; tentatively, D is TRBD1 (6 bases). The V gene lost 1 base and the J gene lost 3 bases, with 12 bases spanning the gap. The germline V gene has CDR1 SGHVS and CDR2 FNYEAQ. This CDR3 is built from 15 residues.

The chain combines TRBV11-2 with TRBJ2-3, with TRBD2 matching over 9 bases. V lost 0 bases, J lost 4 bases, and 5 bases stayed unmatched. The germline gives CDR1 SGHAT, CDR2 FQNNGV. This CDR3 region has 16 residues. The CDR3 sequence is CASSLEIAGVPDTQYF. DNA for the CDR3: TGTGCCAGCAGCTTAGAAATAGCGGGAGTACCAGATACGCAGTATTTT.

This chain links TRBV2 with TRBJ2-2; no definite D call. The V gene lost 5 bases and the J gene lost 4 bases, with 14 bases spanning the gap. There are 15 residues in the CDR3. Per germline, CDR1 SNHLY and CDR2 FYNNEI. The DNA of the CDR3 is TGTGCCAGCAGTTACAAGCTTTCTGGCACCGGGGAGCTGTTTTTT. As protein: CASSYKLSGTGELFF. Full variable domain (remainder filled in from reference TRBV2 and TRBJ2-2): EPEVTQTPSHQVTQMGQEVILRCVPISNHLYFYWYRQILGQKVEFLVSFYNNEISEKSEIFDDQFSVERPDGSNFTLKIRSTKLEDSAMYFCASSYKLSGTGELFFGEGSRLTVL.

The chain joins TRBV12-3 or TRBV12-4 to TRBJ1-2; no reliable D call. The CDR3 runs to 18 residues. V was clipped by 7 bases and J by 3 bases, with 27 bases between them. The CDR3 nucleotides are TGTGCCAGCACCCCCCTCCTGCGCAGCGAGAATTCTGACTATGGCTACACCTTC. Translating it yields CASTPLLRSENSDYGYTF.

This rearrangement joins TRBV6-2 or TRBV6-3 to TRBJ2-1, with TRBD2 matching over 8 bases. Germline CDR1 reads MNHEY; CDR2 reads SVGEGT. The CDR3 is 15 residues long. With V trimmed by 4 bases and J by 6 bases, 8 bases remained unmatched. The CDR3 DNA reads as TGTGCCAGCAGTTCCGCGGGGGGAGCCCTCAATGAGCAGTTCTTC. This codes for CASSSAGGALNEQFF.

The sample holds a few counts of this clonotype. The chain recombines TRBV29-1 with TRBJ1-1; D is undetermined. Per germline, CDR1 SQVTM and CDR2 ANQGSEA. The V gene lost 4 bases and the J gene lost 4 bases, with 7 bases spanning the gap. The CDR3 spans 11 residues. This chain's CDR3 is CSVVLGTEAFF. In DNA form, the CDR3 reads TGCAGCGTTGTATTGGGCACTGAAGCTTTCTTT. Full variable domain (rest looked up from reference TRBV29-1 and TRBJ1-1): SAVISQKPSRDICQRGTSLTIQCQVDSQVTMMFWYRQQPGQSLTLIATANQGSEATYESGFVIDKFPISRPNLTFSTLTVSNMSPEDSSIYLCSVVLGTEAFFGQGTRLTVV.

The J gene is TRBJ1-3, the V gene TRBV6-5; tentative D call: TRBD1 (5 bases). The CDR3 extends over 17 amino acids. Trimming removed 2 bases from V and 0 bases from J, with 14 bases in between. Per germline, CDR1 MNHEY and CDR2 SVGAGI. The CDR3 DNA sequence: TGTGCCAGCAGTTACGTGGGCAGGGCGAGCTCTGGAAACACCATATATTTT. It translates to CASSYVGRASSGNTIYF.

There are a few counts of this clonotype. The gene calls are TRBV6-1 and TRBJ2-6; D remains unclear. The germline V gene encodes CDR1 MNHNS and CDR2 SASEGT. The CDR3 is made up of 15 amino acids. Trimming took 3 bases from V and 0 from J, leaving 6 bases between them. Here the CDR3 DNA reads TGTGCCAGCAGTGAGGGGATCTCTGGGGCCAACGTCCTGACTTTC. It encodes CASSEGISGANVLTF.

The chain carries TRBV29-1 and TRBJ2-7, with D perhaps matching TRBD1 (5 bases). Germline CDR1 SQVTM, CDR2 ANQGSEA. V was pared by 6 bases and J by 4 bases, with 10 bases between. This CDR3 spans 11 amino acids. The CDR3 loop reads CSVQDSYEQYF. Written as DNA, the CDR3 is TGCAGCGTCCAAGACAGTTACGAGCAGTACTTC.

The chain joins TRBV20-1 to TRBJ1-5, with D perhaps matching TRBD1 (5 bases). The CDR3 length is 14 residues. V shed 6 bases and J shed 4 bases, with 16 bases lying between them. The germline CDR1 and CDR2 sequences are DFQATT and SNEGSKA (reference sequence). The DNA of the CDR3 is TGCAGTGCCACGGGCACAAGGGGAAATCAGCCCCAGCATTTT. It codes for CSATGTRGNQPQHF.

There are a few counts of this clonotype. The chain employs TRBV7-2 and TRBJ2-5; D is uncertain. This CDR3 comprises 13 residues. Trimming cost V 3 bases and J 3 bases, with 8 bases left between them. Germline V gene data show CDR1 as SGHTA and CDR2 as FQGNSA. CDR3 DNA sequence: TGTGCCAGCAGCTTTGAGATGGAAGAGACCCAGTACTTC. This sequence encodes CASSFEMEETQYF.

The rearrangement joins TRBV12-3 or TRBV12-4 to TRBJ1-5; 7 positions match TRBD1. V dropped 5 bases and J dropped 0; count of bases not matched to a gene: 7. The CDR3 has 16 residues. The CDR3 is CASSLRQGDSNQPQHF. The CDR3 coding sequence is TGTGCCAGCAGTCTTAGACAGGGAGATAGCAATCAGCCCCAGCATTTT.

This clonotype occurred a few times. The chain combines TRBV2 with TRBJ1-6, with 10 bases aligning to TRBD1. Germline values: CDR1 SNHLY, CDR2 FYNNEI. CDR3 size: 14 residues. V lost 4 bases to trimming and J lost 9 bases; unmatched junction nucleotides: 3. CDR3 residues: CASSATGGGSPLHF. CDR3 bases: TGTGCCAGCAGTGCGACAGGGGGCGGTTCACCCCTCCACTTT. Complete variable domain (other parts from reference TRBV2 and TRBJ1-6): EPEVTQTPSHQVTQMGQEVILRCVPISNHLYFYWYRQILGQKVEFLVSFYNNEISEKSEIFDDQFSVERPDGSNFTLKIRSTKLEDSAMYFCASSATGGGSPLHFGNGTRLTVT.

This clonotype was detected only a few times. The J gene is TRBJ1-1, the V gene TRBV7-2, with D perhaps TRBD1 (6 bases). V lost 1 base and J lost 8, with 14 bases in between. In germline, CDR1 is SGHTA, CDR2 FQGNSA. The CDR3 length is 14 residues. CDR3 in amino acids: CASSLGGQLTEAFF. The CDR3 DNA reads as TGTGCCAGCAGCTTAGGAGGACAGCTCACCGAAGCTTTCTTT.

The sample holds many counts of this clonotype. V is TRBV5-1 and J is TRBJ1-1, with D unclear. Germline V gene data show CDR1 as SGHRS and CDR2 as YFSETQ. The CDR3 has 12 amino acids. Trimming took off 4 bases at V and 1 base at J, with 5 bases between the two ends. In DNA, the CDR3 is TGCGCCAGCAGCAAGGGGAACACTGAAGCTTTCTTT. Protein: CASSKGNTEAFF.

This clonotype was counted between two and nine times. The genes are TRBV6-1 and TRBJ2-2, with 8 nucleotides matching TRBD1. The V gene's germline CDR1 is MNHNS and CDR2 SASEGT. The CDR3 loop spans 16 amino acids. The J segment lost 6 bases and the V segment lost 1 base, leaving 7 bases of the junction unmatched. DNA for the CDR3: TGTGCCAGCAGTGAAGGACAGGGGTTAAGGGCCGGGGAGCTGTTTTTT. This codes for CASSEGQGLRAGELFF.

In its sample, this clonotype was seen a few times. The genes are TRBV24-1 and TRBJ2-7; possible D gene TRBD1, 5 bases. Germline V CDR1 and CDR2: KGHDR, SFDVKD. V was clipped by 4 bases and J by 0 bases, with 15 bases between them. The CDR3 contains 16 residues. The DNA of the CDR3 is TGTGCCACCAGTGAGCAAGCAGGGTCAAGCTCCTACGAGCAGTACTTC. Protein product: CATSEQAGSSSYEQYF.

The chain couples TRBV5-1 to TRBJ2-5; TRBD2 agrees at 11 bases. CDR3 length equals 15 residues. V shed 3 bases, J shed 4 bases, and the junction held 5 bases outside the gene matches. Germline CDR1 SGHRS, CDR2 YFSETQ. CDR3 in DNA: TGCGCCAGCAGCTCACTAGCGGGAGTGAGAGAGACCCAGTACTTC. Translation gives CASSSLAGVRETQYF.